A single sample is the source of the 26 T cell receptor beta chains below, sequenced in a study of cytomegalovirus exposure and HLA in healthy donors. The PCR ran on 60 Vbeta and 13 Jbeta primers. Libraries were prepared by immunoSEQ multiplex PCR; TCRdb keeps only in-frame clonotypes and omits some of them. The sample shows some 150,000 clones, about 79% of them seen only once. Sequenced material: PBMCs. Receptors originate from a female donor in good health and CMV-seropositive.

The J gene is TRBJ1-1, the V gene TRBV30; TRBD1 matches 7 bases. Germline V gene sequence: CDR1 GTSNPN, CDR2 SVGIG (reference sequence). The length of the CDR3 is 13 residues. Trimming removed 4 bases from V and 5 bases from J; junction bases left unmatched: 7. The CDR3 here is CAWNEGAHTEAFF. In nucleotides, the CDR3 is TGTGCCTGGAATGAGGGGGCCCATACTGAAGCTTTCTTT.

This chain connects TRBV6-1 to TRBJ2-2; D uncertain. Germline values: CDR1 MNHNS, CDR2 SASEGT. This CDR3 spans 12 amino acids. V was shortened by 5 bases and J by 4 bases, with 5 bases between the two germline ends. The CDR3 is CASSSGTGELFF. Written as DNA, the CDR3 is TGTGCCAGCAGTTCCGGCACCGGGGAGCTGTTTTTT.

The chain recombines TRBV28 with TRBJ1-4; D is perhaps TRBD1 (5 bases). This CDR3 region has 15 residues. In germline, CDR1 is MDHEN, CDR2 SYDVKM. The V end was cut by 6 bases, the J end by 5 bases, with 16 bases between. The CDR3 coding sequence is TGTGCCAGCAGGCTTACGACAGCGATCAATGAAAAACTGTTTTTT. This gives the protein CASRLTTAINEKLFF.

The genes are TRBV28 and TRBJ1-1, with no clear D. Trimming stripped 7 bases from V and 1 base from J, with 10 bases between. CDR1 is MDHEN, CDR2 SYDVKM, per germline. The CDR3 has 13 amino acids. This chain's CDR3 is CASTPPWNTEAFF. The DNA for the CDR3 is TGTGCCAGCACCCCCCCATGGAACACTGAAGCTTTCTTT.

The CDR3 loop is CASSLLRDTYEQYF. CDR3 nucleotide sequence: TGCGCCAGCAGCCTGCTGAGGGACACCTACGAGCAGTACTTC. This rearrangement joins TRBV4-1 to TRBJ2-5; D perhaps matches TRBD1 (6 bases). The J call may be wrong; the DNA end is better matched by TRBJ2-7. Germline lookup yields CDR1 MGHRA and CDR2 YSYEKL. The CDR3 has 14 amino acids.

The chain couples TRBV10-3 to TRBJ2-7, with 10 bases that match TRBD2. V was clipped by 3 bases and J by 4 bases; unmatched bases: 6. This CDR3 region has 15 residues. CDR1 is ENHRY and CDR2 is SYGVKD in the germline V gene. This CDR3 reads CAISELAGMSYEQYF. The CDR3 DNA sequence: TGTGCCATCAGTGAACTAGCGGGGATGAGTTACGAGCAGTACTTC.

This clone appeared once. This chain connects TRBV2 to TRBJ1-2; TRBD1 matches at 9 bases. Germline V CDR1 and CDR2: SNHLY, FYNNEI. The trim removed 3 bases at V and 4 bases at J, leaving 9 bases unmatched. The CDR3 spans 16 residues. This CDR3 is CASSDGTGFVGYGYTF. In DNA, the CDR3 is TGTGCCAGCAGTGACGGGACAGGGTTTGTGGGCTATGGCTACACCTTC.

V and J are TRBV7-3 and TRBJ2-1, with D unclear. Germline V gene sequence: CDR1 SGHTA, CDR2 FQGTGA. V was pared by 1 base and J by 0 bases, with 7 bases between. CDR3 length: 15 residues. CDR3 region: CASSLRAGSYNEQFF. CDR3 nucleotide sequence: TGTGCCAGCAGCTTAAGGGCAGGCTCCTACAATGAGCAGTTCTTC.

V and J are TRBV10-1 and TRBJ2-2; 10 bases line up with TRBD2. With 0 bases clipped from V and 6 bases from J, the junction kept 4 bases outside the gene matches. The CDR3 has 16 amino acids. Germline-derived CDR1 and CDR2 are WNHNN and SYGVQD (reference sequence). The CDR3 spells CASSESVAGGPGELFF. CDR3 nucleotides: TGCGCCAGCAGTGAGTCGGTAGCGGGGGGCCCCGGGGAGCTGTTTTTT.

As for this clone: The CDR3 carries no conserved terminal phenylalanine or tryptophan, so it likely arises from a read error. Because the CDR3's place on the DNA is in doubt, the DNA is left out and the CDR3 is given as listed by TCRdb. The gene calls are TRBV20-1 and TRBJ2-7; whether TRBD2, the table's D call, matches the DNA was not checked. In germline, CDR1 is DFQATT, CDR2 SNEGSKA (reference sequence). The CDR3 totals 9 residues, both ends included. Here the CDR3 reads CSASRTVVS.

The CDR3 DNA follows: TGTGCCAGCAGCCCTGACAGCCTGAACACTGAAGCTTTCTTT. Encoded protein: CASSPDSLNTEAFF. The chain combines TRBV5-4 with TRBJ1-1; D might be TRBD1 (5 bases). Trimming pared 4 bases from V and 0 bases from J, leaving 10 bases between. CDR1 is SGHNT and CDR2 is YYREEE in the germline V gene (reference sequence). This CDR3 has 14 residues.

This clone turned up a few times. The gene calls are TRBV30 and TRBJ1-4; possibly TRBD1 for D (6 bases). Germline V gene sequence: CDR1 GTSNPN, CDR2 SVGIG (reference sequence). The CDR3 runs to 14 residues. V was trimmed by 3 bases and J by 6 bases, leaving 14 bases between them. This chain's CDR3 is CAWRGASSHEKLFF. The CDR3 nucleotides read TGTGCCTGGAGGGGGGCCTCGTCCCATGAAAAACTGTTTTTT.

The V gene is TRBV19, the J gene TRBJ2-5; possible D gene TRBD2, 5 bases. Germline V gives CDR1 LNHDA, CDR2 SQIVND (reference sequence). The CDR3 has 14 amino acids. Trimming shortened V by 6 bases and J by 1 base, and 12 bases separated the two germline ends. The CDR3: CASSSGGSQETQYF. CDR3 nucleotides: TGTGCCAGTAGCAGCGGCGGCAGCCAAGAGACCCAGTACTTC.

This chain joins TRBV11-2 and TRBJ2-5; 10 bases are shared with TRBD1. Matching the DNA end better, TRBJ2-7 makes the J call doubtful. Looked up from germline, CDR1 is SGHAT and CDR2 is FQNNGV. The length of the CDR3 is 16 residues. In nucleotides, the CDR3 is TGTGCCAGCAGCTTATCCCGGGACAGGGGCACCTACGAGCAGTACTTC. Translating gives CASSLSRDRGTYEQYF.

This clone occurred a few times. V and J are TRBV15 and TRBJ1-4; 9 bases are shared with TRBD1. The CDR3 sequence is 16 residues long. With 5 bases clipped from V and 5 bases from J, the junction kept 9 bases outside the gene matches. The germline CDR1 and CDR2 sequences are LNHNV and YYDKDF (reference sequence). CDR3 DNA sequence: TGTGCCACCAGCTCCCGGGGACAGGGCCCAAATGAAAAACTGTTTTTT. This sequence encodes CATSSRGQGPNEKLFF.

The chain carries TRBV5-4 and TRBJ2-7; perhaps TRBD1 as D (6 bases). The germline CDR1 and CDR2 sequences are SGHNT and YYREEE (reference sequence). This CDR3 spans 13 amino acids. V was pared by 1 base and J by 5 bases, with 10 bases between. The CDR3, as DNA: TGTGCCAGCAGCTTGCAGGGGATGAACGAGCAGTACTTC. This sequence encodes CASSLQGMNEQYF.

This chain uses TRBV7-2 with TRBJ1-1; D is unclear. This CDR3 comprises 13 residues. Germline values: CDR1 SGHTA, CDR2 FQGNSA. V dropped 1 base and J dropped 1 base, with 4 bases sitting between them. CDR3 in DNA: TGTGCCAGCAGCTTAGGGGCGAACACTGAAGCTTTCTTT. This gives the protein CASSLGANTEAFF.

The gene calls are TRBV27 and TRBJ2-1; 11 bases are shared with TRBD2. J gave up 8 bases and V 3 bases, and 6 bases lay outside the gene matches. Germline values: CDR1 MNHEY, CDR2 SMNVEV (reference sequence). The CDR3 runs 15 residues. The CDR3 is CASSFQTSGIHEQFF. The CDR3 bases are TGTGCCAGCAGTTTTCAGACTAGCGGGATCCATGAGCAGTTCTTC.

This clone has just one count. The rearrangement links TRBV7-9 to TRBJ1-1; possible D gene TRBD1, 6 bases. V gave up 8 bases and J gave up 1 base, with 8 bases separating them. Germline-derived CDR1 and CDR2 are SEHNR and FQNEAQ (reference sequence). The CDR3 is made up of 12 amino acids. CDR3 DNA: TGTGCCAGCGCGGACAGGAACACTGAAGCTTTCTTT. As protein: CASADRNTEAFF.

The chain recombines TRBV19 with TRBJ2-5; 11 nucleotides match TRBD2. V gave up 1 base and J gave up 4 bases; unmatched junction bases: 2. The CDR3 totals 15 residues. Per the germline V gene, CDR1 is LNHDA and CDR2 is SQIVND (reference sequence). Here the CDR3 reads CASSIGLAGGETQYF. In nucleotides, the CDR3 is TGTGCCAGTAGTATAGGTCTAGCGGGAGGAGAGACCCAGTACTTC.

The genes are TRBV4-1 and TRBJ1-1; D not certain. V was clipped by 0 bases and J by 6 bases, with 17 bases between them. The length of the CDR3 is 16 residues. CDR1 and CDR2 (germline): MGHRA, YSYEKL. The CDR3 loop is CASSQEISGLGSEAFF. The DNA of the CDR3 is TGCGCCAGCAGCCAAGAAATCTCTGGACTTGGTTCTGAAGCTTTCTTT.

The chain employs TRBV28 and TRBJ2-7, with 8 bases fitting TRBD2. The germline V gene has CDR1 MDHEN and CDR2 SYDVKM. CDR3 length equals 16 residues. V gave up 0 bases and J gave up 2 bases; unmatched junction bases: 6. CDR3 DNA: TGTGCCAGCAGTTTATGGGGAACTAGCGGTGCCTACGAGCAGTACTTC. As protein: CASSLWGTSGAYEQYF.

The V and J genes are TRBV28 and TRBJ1-1; tentative D call: TRBD1 (5 bases). The V end was cut by 8 bases, the J end by 1 base, with 14 bases between. CDR3 length equals 14 residues. Germline V gene data show CDR1 as MDHEN and CDR2 as SYDVKM. The CDR3 region is CASADRRANTEAFF. CDR3 bases: TGTGCCAGCGCCGATCGCAGGGCGAACACTGAAGCTTTCTTT.

The J gene is TRBJ1-5, the V gene TRBV21-1; the table names TRBD1, a call not compared with the DNA. TRBV21-1 is marked as a pseudogene. The CDR3 consists of 17 residues. The CDR3 DNA reads as TGTGCCCGTCGCTACCGGGACAGGGTGAATAGCAATCAGCCCCAGCATTTT. Its translation: CARRYRDRVNSNQPQHF.

The gene calls are TRBV19 and TRBJ1-5; a weak D match, TRBD1 (5 bases). Germline CDR1 reads LNHDA; CDR2 reads SQIVND (reference sequence). Deletions cut 3 bases from V and 6 bases from J, with 15 bases between. The CDR3 runs to 15 residues. The CDR3 coding sequence is TGTGCCAGTAGTATCTCTGCGGGGGGGTTTCAGCCCCAGCATTTT. Encoded protein: CASSISAGGFQPQHF.

The chain recombines TRBV7-9 with TRBJ2-3; 7 positions agree with TRBD2. The CDR3 sequence is 15 residues long. With V trimmed by 1 base and J by 2 bases, 3 bases remained unmatched. CDR1 and CDR2 from the germline V gene are SEHNR and FQNEAQ (reference sequence). The CDR3 is CASSLGLADTDTQYF. The CDR3 coding sequence is TGTGCCAGCAGCTTAGGGCTAGCGGACACAGATACGCAGTATTTT.